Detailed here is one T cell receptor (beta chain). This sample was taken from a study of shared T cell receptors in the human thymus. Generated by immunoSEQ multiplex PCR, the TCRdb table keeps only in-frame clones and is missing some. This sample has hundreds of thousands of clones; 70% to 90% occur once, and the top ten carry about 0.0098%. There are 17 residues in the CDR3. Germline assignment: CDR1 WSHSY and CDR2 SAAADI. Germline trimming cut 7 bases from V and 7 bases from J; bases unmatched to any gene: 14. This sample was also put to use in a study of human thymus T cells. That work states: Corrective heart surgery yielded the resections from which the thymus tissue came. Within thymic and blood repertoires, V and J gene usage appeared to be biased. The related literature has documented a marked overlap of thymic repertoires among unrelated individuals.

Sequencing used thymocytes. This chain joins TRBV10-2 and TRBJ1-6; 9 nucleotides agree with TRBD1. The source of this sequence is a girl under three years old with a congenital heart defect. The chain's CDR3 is CASIDQDRGNSNSPLHF. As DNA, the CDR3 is TGCGCCAGCATCGATCAGGACAGGGGCAATTCCAATTCACCCCTCCACTTT.